This TCR beta chain came from a study of blood T cell repertoires in COVID-19. Seattle patients were enrolled during active infection and followed longitudinally. Clones were read by immunoSEQ multiplex PCR, and TCRdb kept only the in-frame ones, dropping some. The sample lists 250,000 to 400,000 clones; roughly 90% were seen once. V was pared by 2 bases and J by 7 bases, with 9 bases of the junction left unmatched. Germline values: CDR1 SGHRS, CDR2 YFSETQ. This CDR3 comprises 15 residues. The sequence was obtained from a woman aged 30 to 39 with COVID-19, enrolled during active disease. The material sequenced was peripheral blood. The J gene is TRBJ2-1, the V gene TRBV5-1, with TRBD2 matching 7 bases. The CDR3 DNA follows: TGCGCCAGCAGCTTTATTGCGGGAGAAGGAAATGAGCAGTTCTTC. Its translation is CASSFIAGEGNEQFF.